Below are 20 T cell receptor beta chains sequenced from a single sample in a study of brain T cells in children with intractable seizures. TCRdb keeps only in-frame clones here, not all; method: immunoSEQ multiplex PCR. Here the sample spans over 95,000 clones, 90% to 95% being singletons. This sample comprised peripheral blood, obtained at surgery. Source of these receptors: a boy in the first two years of life with hemimegalencephaly and intractable seizures.

This chain joins TRBV2 and TRBJ2-1; the match to TRBD2 covers 11 bases. Per germline, CDR1 SNHLY and CDR2 FYNNEI. The trim removed 6 bases at V and 7 bases at J, leaving 8 bases unmatched. The CDR3 runs 15 residues. The DNA of the CDR3 is TGTGCCAGCAGCCCTACTAGCGGGAGTGGGAATGAGCAGTTCTTC. Amino acid sequence: CASSPTSGSGNEQFF.

V gene TRBV4-3 combines with J gene TRBJ2-2; D remains unclear. The V end lost 4 bases, the J end lost 3 bases, and 9 bases lay between the germline ends. The CDR3 totals 14 residues. The germline gives CDR1 LGHNA, CDR2 YSLEER. The CDR3 DNA is TGCGCCAGCAGCCTCGTTCCTGACACCGGGGAGCTGTTTTTT. Amino acids: CASSLVPDTGELFF.

The CDR3 sequence: CASSLGGPSTDTQYF. The CDR3 DNA sequence: TGCGCCAGCAGCTTGGGAGGGCCTAGCACAGATACGCAGTATTTT. This chain links TRBV5-1 with TRBJ2-3, with D tentatively TRBD2 (5 bases). This CDR3 is built from 15 residues. Germline CDR1 SGHRS, CDR2 YFSETQ. V dropped 0 bases and J dropped 0 bases, with 8 bases sitting between them.

V and J are TRBV10-2 and TRBJ1-1; 9 positions match TRBD1. The germline V gene encodes CDR1 WSHSY and CDR2 SAAADI. The CDR3 extends over 13 amino acids. V trimming: 8 bases; J trimming: 3 bases; junction bases outside the gene matches: 4. The CDR3 DNA is TGCGCCAGCCGACGGACAGGGGACACTGAAGCTTTCTTT. Its protein is CASRRTGDTEAFF.

The chain employs TRBV6-5 and TRBJ2-3, with D uncertain. V was clipped by 0 bases and J by 5 bases, with 9 bases between them. The CDR3 spans 14 residues. CDR1 is MNHEY, CDR2 SVGAGI, per germline. The CDR3, as DNA: TGTGCCAGCAGTTACTCCCAAGTGGGAGATACGCAGTATTTT. Its protein is CASSYSQVGDTQYF.

As for this clone: The sample has other DNA sequences that encode this CDR3 too. This chain connects TRBV6-6 to TRBJ2-7, with D tentatively TRBD1 or TRBD2 (6 bases each). V was clipped by 0 bases and J by 3 bases, with 9 bases between them. CDR1 MNHNY and CDR2 SVGAGI come from the germline V gene (reference sequence). The CDR3 is 14 residues long. The CDR3 region has the DNA TGTGCCAGCAGTTACTCGGAGGGGGGCTACGAGCAGTACTTC. Protein: CASSYSEGGYEQYF.

This chain links TRBV5-1 with TRBJ1-1; the match to TRBD1 covers 8 bases. The CDR3 has 14 residues. V lost 2 bases to trimming and J lost 4 bases; unmatched junction nucleotides: 4. Germline V gives CDR1 SGHRS, CDR2 YFSETQ. The CDR3 DNA reads TGCGCCAGCAGCTTTAATACAGGGGGCACTGAAGCTTTCTTT. Translating gives CASSFNTGGTEAFF. Combining the CDR3 with reference TRBV5-1 and TRBJ1-1 gives the whole variable domain KAGVTQTPRYLIKTRGQQVTLSCSPISGHRSVSWYQQTPGQGLQFLFEYFSETQRNKGNFPGRFSGRQFSNSRSEMNVSTLELGDSALYLCASSFNTGGTEAFFGQGTRLTVV.

J is TRBJ2-1 and V is TRBV24-1, with 12 bases aligning to TRBD2. There are 16 residues in the CDR3. Losses at the gene ends were 1 base for V and 9 bases for J; bases not matched to a gene: 6. The V gene's germline CDR1 is KGHDR and CDR2 SFDVKD. CDR3 sequence reads: CATSDFRLAGVIEQFF. CDR3 sequence (DNA): TGTGCCACCAGTGATTTTAGACTAGCGGGAGTAATTGAGCAGTTCTTC.

The chain combines TRBV18 with TRBJ1-1; a possible D gene is TRBD1 (5 bases). V was shortened by 0 bases and J by 1 base, with 9 bases between the two germline ends. From germline, CDR1 is KGHSH and CDR2 LQKENI. The CDR3 runs to 15 residues. The CDR3 nucleotides are TGTGCCAGCTCACCACCTTCCAGGGCGAACACTGAAGCTTTCTTT. Protein product: CASSPPSRANTEAFF.

The chain has TRBV5-1 and TRBJ2-1, with D perhaps being TRBD1 or TRBD2 (6 bases each). CDR3 length equals 16 residues. Deletions cut 2 bases from V and 0 bases from J, with 12 bases between. Germline assignment: CDR1 SGHRS and CDR2 YFSETQ. The CDR3 protein is CASSFSGAVSYNEQFF. The CDR3, as DNA: TGCGCCAGCAGCTTTTCGGGGGCCGTCTCCTACAATGAGCAGTTCTTC.

Regarding this clone: No DNA is shown, since the ends of the CDR3 on it are uncertain; the CDR3 is the one TCRdb lists. The chain has TRBV3-1 (or the pseudogene TRBV3-2) and TRBJ2-1; the D call TRBD2 from the table was never checked on the DNA. The CDR3 numbers 18 amino acids, ends counted. Germline V gives CDR1 LGHDT, CDR2 YNNKEL (reference sequence). Here the CDR3 reads CASSQDLGTGGYEGEQFF.

J is TRBJ2-5 and V is TRBV6-5, with D possibly being TRBD2 (6 bases). From germline, CDR1 is MNHEY and CDR2 SVGAGI. V lost 6 bases and J 5 bases, leaving 13 bases between the germline ends. The CDR3 sequence is 13 residues long. This CDR3 is CASRPASAETQYF. As DNA, the CDR3 is TGTGCCAGCAGGCCGGCTAGCGCGGAGACCCAGTACTTC.

The rearrangement uses TRBV6-6 and TRBJ2-2; 11 bases match TRBD2. The CDR3 is made up of 16 amino acids. The junction had 7 bases not matched to a gene; V was cut back by 5 bases and J by 5 bases. The germline V gene has CDR1 MNHNY and CDR2 SVGAGI (reference sequence). The DNA for the CDR3 is TGTGCCAGCAGTAGGCCCTTAGCGGGAGGGACCGGGGAGCTGTTTTTT. This codes for CASSRPLAGGTGELFF.

This sequence joins TRBV7-3 and TRBJ2-1; no firm D call. The CDR3 extends over 13 amino acids. Trimming left V 1 base short and J 5 bases short, with 6 bases between. Germline CDR1 and CDR2: SGHTA and FQGTGA. This chain's CDR3 is CASSLRRNNEQFF. The CDR3 DNA reads as TGTGCCAGCAGCTTAAGACGGAACAATGAGCAGTTCTTC. The complete variable domain, with remaining parts taken from reference TRBV7-3 and TRBJ2-1, reads GAGVSQTPSNKVTEKGKYVELRCDPISGHTALYWYRQSLGQGPEFLIYFQGTGAADDSGLPNDRFFAVRPEGSVSTLKIQRTERGDSAVYLCASSLRRNNEQFFGPGTRLTVL.

J is TRBJ1-3 and V is TRBV10-2, with D uncertain. Trimming cost V 2 bases and J 2 bases, with 13 bases left between them. Per germline, CDR1 WSHSY and CDR2 SAAADI. CDR3 length: 16 residues. The CDR3 is CASSEHPGSAGNTIYF. The CDR3 DNA sequence: TGCGCCAGCAGTGAGCATCCGGGGTCCGCTGGAAACACCATATATTTT.

The genes are TRBV7-8 and TRBJ2-7; D is unclear. Germline CDR1 SGHVS, CDR2 FQNEAQ. Trimming stripped 5 bases from V and 1 base from J, with 12 bases between. The CDR3 extends over 14 amino acids. The DNA for the CDR3 is TGTGCCAGCAGCCGGACCTCGAGATCCTACGAGCAGTACTTC. Residues: CASSRTSRSYEQYF. Supplemented by reference TRBV7-8 and TRBJ2-7, the full variable domain reads GAGVSQSPRYKVAKRGQDVALRCDPISGHVSLFWYQQALGQGPEFLTYFQNEAQLDKSGLPSDRFFAERPEGSVSTLKIQRTQQEDSAVYLCASSRTSRSYEQYFGPGTRLTVT.

The chain combines TRBV11-3 with TRBJ2-5; 9 nucleotides line up with TRBD2. CDR1 and CDR2 from the germline V gene are SGHNT and YENEEA. The CDR3 contains 19 residues. Losses at the gene ends were 2 bases for V and 2 bases for J; bases not matched to a gene: 15. The chain's CDR3 is CASSLSGGRAWLKQETQYF. The CDR3 region has the DNA TGTGCCAGCAGCTTATCGGGCGGGAGGGCTTGGCTGAAACAAGAGACCCAGTACTTC.

About this clone itself: Other DNA sequences from this sample encode an identical CDR3 as well. The chain carries TRBV18 and TRBJ2-3; D unresolved. Trimming shortened V by 0 bases and J by 3 bases, and 1 base separated the two germline ends. This CDR3 spans 12 amino acids. The germline V gene has CDR1 KGHSH and CDR2 LQKENI. The CDR3 is CASSPPTDTQYF. DNA of the CDR3: TGTGCCAGCTCACCACCTACAGATACGCAGTATTTT.

This clone was counted a few times. The rearrangement links TRBV29-1 to TRBJ1-5; possibly TRBD1 for D (5 bases). The CDR3 runs 12 residues. In germline, CDR1 is SQVTM, CDR2 ANQGSEA. V lost 4 bases and J lost 4, with 8 bases in between. CDR3 bases: TGCAGCGTTGTTTGGGGGAATCAGCCCCAGCATTTT. Amino acid sequence: CSVVWGNQPQHF. The whole variable domain, remainder taken from reference TRBV29-1 and TRBJ1-5, is SAVISQKPSRDICQRGTSLTIQCQVDSQVTMMFWYRQQPGQSLTLIATANQGSEATYESGFVIDKFPISRPNLTFSTLTVSNMSPEDSSIYLCSVVWGNQPQHFGDGTRLSIL.

The chain joins TRBV6-5 to TRBJ2-7; 8 nucleotides align to TRBD2. This CDR3 is built from 15 residues. Trimming removed 0 bases from V and 2 bases from J; junction bases left unmatched: 3. Germline lookup yields CDR1 MNHEY and CDR2 SVGAGI. The CDR3 loop is CASSYSGLEAYEQYF. DNA for the CDR3: TGTGCCAGCAGTTACTCGGGACTAGAGGCCTACGAGCAGTACTTC.